This T cell receptor beta chain was observed in a study of T cells in localized non-small cell lung cancer. Turning to this clone: Its antigen remains unidentified.

From germline, CDR1 is SQVTM and CDR2 ANQGSEA. This CDR3 contains 14 residues. V was clipped by 4 bases and J by 7 bases; unmatched bases: 4. Overall study findings and caveats: Uninvolved nearby lung showed the greatest T cell clonality, exceeding that found in tumor.

TCRdb's table, derived via immunoSEQ multiplex PCR, lists solely in-frame clones and lacks some. Of some 1,300 clones listed, around 23% are singletons. The specimen was normal lung tissue next to the tumor, collected before any cancer treatment. The genes are TRBV29-1 and TRBJ2-2, with TRBD2 matching 12 bases. The sequence derives from a male donor aged 60 or over with stage I lung adenocarcinoma. CDR3 bases: TGCAGCGTTGGACTAGCGGGAGATCACGGGGAGCTGTTTTTT. This gives the protein CSVGLAGDHGELFF.